Presented here are 6 T cell receptor beta chains from one specimen sequenced in a study of beta chain features in type 1 diabetes. TCRB transcripts that were expressed got sequenced, as all of the isolated RNA had been reverse transcribed. Sequenced by immunoSEQ multiplex PCR; TCRdb stores in-frame clones only, minus some. The sample lists under 450,000 clones, approximately 14% seen once, with roughly 0.038% in the top ten. Input material: naive CD4+ T cells from blood. These receptors were collected from a man aged 25 to 45 in good health.

This clone turned up a few times. The chain links TRBV9 to TRBJ2-5, with D possibly matching TRBD2 (6 bases). The length of the CDR3 is 14 residues. CDR1 is SGDLS and CDR2 is YYNGEE in the germline V gene. The germline V and J ends were trimmed by 1 base and 5 bases, with 12 bases remaining between them. CDR3 bases: TGTGCCAGCAGCGTAAGCCCGGGGGACGAGACCCAGTACTTC. Translating gives CASSVSPGDETQYF.

This clone was counted a few times. The chain recombines TRBV7-2 with TRBJ2-1, with D maybe TRBD1 (6 bases). Germline V CDR1 and CDR2: SGHTA, FQGNSA. V was pared by 5 bases and J by 5 bases, with 16 bases between. CDR3 length equals 15 residues. CDR3 DNA: TGTGCCAGCAGCCCCTCAGGACAGCGTCACAATGAGCAGTTCTTC. Its translation is CASSPSGQRHNEQFF.

The rearrangement links TRBV25-1 to TRBJ2-1; 8 bases map to TRBD2. This CDR3 comprises 15 residues. The germline CDR1 and CDR2 sequences are MGHDK and SYGVNS. With V trimmed by 4 bases and J by 8 bases, 10 bases remained unmatched. This CDR3 is CASSVTGTRLDEQFF. The DNA of the CDR3 is TGTGCCAGCAGTGTCACCGGGACTAGACTCGATGAGCAGTTCTTC.

The J gene is TRBJ1-1, the V gene TRBV10-3; no clear D. Germline lookup yields CDR1 ENHRY and CDR2 SYGVKD. The CDR3 has 15 amino acids. The V and J ends lost 2 bases and 4 bases respectively, with 14 bases between them. As DNA, the CDR3 is TGTGCCATCAGTGAGCGGCAGGCCGTAGGCACTGAAGCTTTCTTT. The encoded protein is CAISERQAVGTEAFF.

Only a few counts were recorded for this clone. The chain combines TRBV4-1 with TRBJ2-4; weak D call: TRBD1 (6 bases). The V gene's germline CDR1 is MGHRA and CDR2 YSYEKL. V lost 0 bases and J 2 bases, leaving 17 bases between the germline ends. The CDR3 has 18 residues. The CDR3 DNA follows: TGCGCCAGCAGCCAAGAACTGGGCCCAGGGGTTTCCAAAAACATTCAGTACTTC. Protein product: CASSQELGPGVSKNIQYF.

This clone was recorded a few times. CDR3: CASSLLVGELFF. The CDR3 DNA sequence: TGTGCCAGCAGCCTTCTTGTCGGGGAGCTGTTTTTT. The genes are TRBV14 and TRBJ2-2; D gene ambiguous. Germline-derived CDR1 and CDR2 are SGHDN and FVKESK. This CDR3 is 12 amino acids long. Trimming took 4 bases from V and 7 from J, leaving 7 bases between them.